These 30 T cell receptor beta chains were sequenced from one sample in a study of shared clonotypes between healthy human individuals. Assay: immunoSEQ multiplex PCR; the TCRdb copy retains only in-frame clones and omits some. The sample has about 2.4 million clones; 93% are singletons. Sequencing was performed on naive CD4+ T cells from PBMCs. Subset reported: CD45RA+ positively selected. The receptors derive from a man between 18 and 35 years old in good health. Some clones in this sample may be carry-over from other donors' samples.

V and J are TRBV28 and TRBJ2-7, with TRBD2 matching 10 bases. The CDR3 is 14 amino acids. Germline loops: CDR1 MDHEN, CDR2 SYDVKM. The CDR3: CGSGSGRAINEQYF. DNA for the CDR3: TGTGGCAGTGGGAGCGGGAGGGCCATAAACGAGCAGTACTTC.

The genes are TRBV6-1 and TRBJ1-1; TRBD1 agrees at 9 bases. Losses at the gene ends were 4 bases for V and 4 bases for J; bases not matched to a gene: 10. Germline lookup yields CDR1 MNHNS and CDR2 SASEGT. There are 16 residues in the CDR3. CDR3 sequence reads: CASSALPGQGTTEAFF. CDR3 DNA sequence: TGTGCCAGCAGTGCCTTACCGGGACAGGGAACCACTGAAGCTTTCTTT.

The chain uses TRBV11-2 and TRBJ2-5; tentative D call: TRBD2 (7 bases). The CDR3 is made up of 16 amino acids. The V gene's germline CDR1 is SGHAT and CDR2 FQNNGV. V lost 0 bases and J lost 3, with 14 bases in between. The CDR3 loop is CASSLDGAGTKETQYF. DNA for the CDR3: TGTGCCAGCAGCTTAGACGGAGCGGGGACAAAAGAGACCCAGTACTTC.

The gene calls are TRBV5-4 and TRBJ1-6; 12 positions match TRBD1. The CDR3 contains 15 residues. Germline values: CDR1 SGHNT, CDR2 YYREEE (reference sequence). The trim removed 7 bases at V and 7 bases at J, leaving 6 bases unmatched. The CDR3: CASRPGQGANSPLHF. The CDR3 DNA sequence: TGTGCCAGCCGACCGGGACAGGGGGCCAATTCACCCCTCCACTTT.

The V and J genes are TRBV7-2 and TRBJ2-1, with 13 bases that match TRBD2. CDR3 length equals 19 residues. J was trimmed by 2 bases and V by 5 bases; bases with no gene match: 12. The germline V gene encodes CDR1 SGHTA and CDR2 FQGNSA. CDR3: CASSPSGGLAGVPYNEQFF. The CDR3 coding sequence is TGTGCCAGCAGCCCAAGCGGCGGACTAGCGGGAGTGCCCTACAATGAGCAGTTCTTC.

The genes are TRBV7-2 and TRBJ2-7; D perhaps matches TRBD2 (6 bases). CDR1 and CDR2 (germline): SGHTA, FQGNSA. This CDR3 spans 14 amino acids. V lost 5 bases and J lost 3, with 14 bases in between. CDR3 DNA: TGTGCCAGCAGCCGGACGGGAGCCGGCTACGAGCAGTACTTC. Amino acid sequence: CASSRTGAGYEQYF. The full variable domain, with the rest looked up from reference TRBV7-2 and TRBJ2-7, is GAGVSQSPSNKVTEKGKDVELRCDPISGHTALYWYRQSLGQGLEFLIYFQGNSAPDKSGLPSDRFSAERTGGSVSTLTIQRTQQEDSAVYLCASSRTGAGYEQYFGPGTRLTVT.

This clone was found once. This chain joins TRBV14 and TRBJ1-2; 7 nucleotides agree with TRBD1. V was clipped by 4 bases and J by 3 bases; unmatched bases: 2. CDR3 size: 13 residues. Per germline, CDR1 SGHDN and CDR2 FVKESK. The CDR3 loop reads CASSLGTDYGYTF. The DNA of the CDR3 is TGTGCCAGCAGCCTCGGGACAGACTATGGCTACACCTTC.

The V and J genes are TRBV18 and TRBJ2-3; TRBD2 matches at 11 bases. Losses at the gene ends were 6 bases for V and 10 bases for J; bases not matched to a gene: 12. Germline V gene lookup returns CDR1 KGHSH and CDR2 LQKENI. There are 15 residues in the CDR3. DNA for the CDR3: TGTGCCAGCTCTCCGACTAGCGGGGAGTCAGCTTCGCAGTATTTT. This gives the protein CASSPTSGESASQYF.

In nucleotides, the CDR3 is TGTGCCAGCAGCGTTAGAGTCGGTTACACAGATACGCAGTATTTT. Protein: CASSVRVGYTDTQYF. The chain combines TRBV7-2 with TRBJ2-3; D remains ambiguous. Germline V gives CDR1 SGHTA, CDR2 FQGNSA. V was pared by 5 bases and J by 2 bases, with 14 bases between. This CDR3 spans 15 amino acids.

V usage is TRBV15 and J usage is TRBJ2-7, with D possibly TRBD1 on 6 matching bases. The CDR3 loop spans 16 amino acids. V lost 0 bases and J 3 bases, leaving 15 bases between the germline ends. Germline-derived CDR1 and CDR2 are LNHNV and YYDKDF (reference sequence). The CDR3 DNA follows: TGTGCCACCAGCAGAGATAGTCGGGGACACTACTACGAGCAGTACTTC. Residues: CATSRDSRGHYYEQYF.

The J gene is TRBJ1-5, the V gene TRBV19; D remains ambiguous. V shed 0 bases and J shed 5 bases, with 14 bases lying between them. The CDR3 has 16 residues. Germline V gene sequence: CDR1 LNHDA, CDR2 SQIVND (reference sequence). CDR3 DNA: TGTGCCAGTAGTATAGATCCGAGCAGGCTCTATCAGCCCCAGCATTTT. Translation gives CASSIDPSRLYQPQHF. The complete variable domain, with remaining parts taken from reference TRBV19 and TRBJ1-5, reads DGGITQSPKYLFRKEGQNVTLSCEQNLNHDAMYWYRQDPGQGLRLIYYSQIVNDFQKGDIAEGYSVSREKKESFPLTVTSAQKNPTAFYLCASSIDPSRLYQPQHFGDGTRLSIL.

The V gene is TRBV28, the J gene TRBJ1-5; 10 bases are shared with TRBD1. The J segment lost 8 bases and the V segment lost 4 bases, leaving 5 bases of the junction unmatched. The germline CDR1 and CDR2 sequences are MDHEN and SYDVKM. This CDR3 comprises 14 residues. CDR3 sequence reads: CASSSGQGGEPQHF. DNA of the CDR3: TGTGCCAGCAGTTCCGGACAGGGGGGTGAGCCCCAGCATTTT.

The chain recombines TRBV27 with TRBJ1-5; 7 bases are shared with TRBD1. The germline CDR1 and CDR2 sequences are MNHEY and SMNVEV (reference sequence). This CDR3 is built from 16 residues. V shed 4 bases and J 5 bases; nucleotides not matched to a gene: 11. The CDR3: CASSSSGRGQDQPQHF. The CDR3 DNA follows: TGTGCCAGCAGTTCGTCAGGGAGGGGGCAGGATCAGCCCCAGCATTTT.

The genes are TRBV5-1 and TRBJ2-2; TRBD1 agrees at 9 bases. This CDR3 comprises 17 residues. The junction had 3 bases not matched to a gene; V was cut back by 0 bases and J by 0 bases. In germline, CDR1 is SGHRS, CDR2 YFSETQ. For the CDR3, the DNA is TGCGCCAGCAGCTTGGGTGGACAGGGGACGAACACCGGGGAGCTGTTTTTT. As protein: CASSLGGQGTNTGELFF. Based on the CDR3 plus reference TRBV5-1 and TRBJ2-2, the full variable domain is KAGVTQTPRYLIKTRGQQVTLSCSPISGHRSVSWYQQTPGQGLQFLFEYFSETQRNKGNFPGRFSGRQFSNSRSEMNVSTLELGDSALYLCASSLGGQGTNTGELFFGEGSRLTVL.

This rearrangement joins TRBV5-1 to TRBJ2-3; possible D gene TRBD1, 6 bases. V dropped 0 bases and J dropped 0 bases, with 11 bases sitting between them. The CDR3 length is 16 residues. CDR1 SGHRS and CDR2 YFSETQ come from the germline V gene. The chain's CDR3 is CASSLVQGWSTDTQYF. The CDR3 DNA reads TGCGCCAGCAGCTTGGTACAGGGCTGGAGCACAGATACGCAGTATTTT.

The chain joins TRBV7-2 to TRBJ2-7; no definite D call. CDR1 SGHTA and CDR2 FQGNSA come from the germline V gene. V lost 5 bases to trimming and J lost 7 bases, with 18 bases between them. This CDR3 has 14 residues. CDR3 in DNA: TGTGCCAGCAGCCCATCGGGCTGGATTACTGAGCAGTACTTC. Amino acids: CASSPSGWITEQYF.

The chain joins TRBV28 to TRBJ1-2; D is undetermined. This CDR3 is built from 13 residues. V was clipped by 8 bases and J by 0 bases, with 10 bases between them. The germline V gene has CDR1 MDHEN and CDR2 SYDVKM. This chain's CDR3 is CASVRFSNYGYTF. In nucleotides, the CDR3 is TGTGCCAGCGTTCGATTTTCTAACTATGGCTACACCTTC.

The chain joins TRBV25-1 to TRBJ1-1; 8 positions agree with TRBD1. The V and J ends lost 6 bases and 5 bases, in that order; junction bases with no gene match: 8. Per germline, CDR1 MGHDK and CDR2 SYGVNS. The CDR3 sequence is 14 residues long. The CDR3 DNA is TGTGCCAGCAGAGGACAGGGAGTATGGACTGAAGCTTTCTTT. Protein sequence: CASRGQGVWTEAFF.

Only a few counts were recorded for this clone. The rearrangement joins TRBV5-6 to TRBJ2-7, with 8 bases lining up with TRBD1. This CDR3 comprises 15 residues. Per germline, CDR1 SGHDT and CDR2 YYEEEE. V lost 3 bases and J lost 5; bases outside the gene matches: 10. CDR3 sequence (DNA): TGTGCCAGCAGCTCACAGGGGGAGATACGCCACGAGCAGTACTTC. The encoded protein is CASSSQGEIRHEQYF.

This chain joins TRBV28 and TRBJ1-3; D is possibly TRBD1 (6 bases). Trimming cost V 2 bases and J 4 bases, with 12 bases left between them. This CDR3 has 15 residues. The germline CDR1 and CDR2 sequences are MDHEN and SYDVKM. CDR3 residues: CASSLAGTPGNTIYF. CDR3 coding DNA: TGTGCCAGCAGTTTAGCCGGGACACCCGGAAACACCATATATTTT.

The chain uses TRBV28 and TRBJ2-5, with D perhaps matching TRBD2 (6 bases). V shed 9 bases and J shed 3 bases, with 17 bases lying between them. Germline assignment: CDR1 MDHEN and CDR2 SYDVKM. CDR3 length: 14 residues. The CDR3 loop reads CASMGSGGKETQYF. The DNA of the CDR3 is TGTGCCAGTATGGGTAGCGGTGGTAAAGAGACCCAGTACTTC. The full variable domain, in which reference TRBV28 and TRBJ2-5 provide the parts outside the CDR3, is DVKVTQSSRYLVKRTGEKVFLECVQDMDHENMFWYRQDPGLGLRLIYFSYDVKMKEKGDIPEGYSVSREKKERFSLILESASTNQTSMYLCASMGSGGKETQYFGPGTRLLVL.

The V call is TRBV18, the J call TRBJ2-6; D is unresolved. The germline gives CDR1 KGHSH, CDR2 LQKENI. Trimming cost V 1 base and J 2 bases, with 6 bases left between them. The CDR3 has 15 residues. This CDR3 reads CASSPLIPGANVLTF. The CDR3 DNA is TGTGCCAGCTCACCACTTATTCCTGGGGCCAACGTCCTGACTTTC.

The V call is TRBV5-4, the J call TRBJ2-3; 10 nucleotides line up with TRBD1. The CDR3 is 15 residues long. From germline, CDR1 is SGHNT and CDR2 YYREEE (reference sequence). V lost 5 bases and J lost 4; bases outside the gene matches: 7. The CDR3 loop is CASRTGTGVPDTQYF. CDR3 nucleotides: TGTGCCAGCAGGACCGGGACAGGGGTTCCAGATACGCAGTATTTT.

V and J are TRBV18 and TRBJ2-6; 7 bases fit TRBD1. Trimming cost V 5 bases and J 1 base; bases outside gene matches: 11. The CDR3 sequence is 18 residues long. Germline V CDR1 and CDR2: KGHSH, LQKENI. The CDR3 bases are TGTGCCAGCTCAGTACGAGACAGGGTTGCGTCTGGGGCCAACGTCCTGACTTTC. This gives the protein CASSVRDRVASGANVLTF.

The CDR3 DNA reads as TGTGCCAGCAGTTTATCTGGGGTTGGGGTGAGGCCCTATGGCTACACCTTC. It translates to CASSLSGVGVRPYGYTF. The chain uses TRBV27 and TRBJ1-2; D not certain. The length of the CDR3 is 17 residues. V lost 0 bases, J lost 4 bases, and 18 bases lay in between. CDR1 and CDR2 from the germline V gene are MNHEY and SMNVEV (reference sequence).

The genes are TRBV2 and TRBJ2-1; 8 bases fit TRBD1. This CDR3 spans 15 amino acids. With V trimmed by 4 bases and J by 9 bases, 11 bases remained unmatched. Germline CDR1 SNHLY, CDR2 FYNNEI. The CDR3 region is CASSVAGGQVGEQFF. The CDR3 region has the DNA TGTGCCAGCAGTGTGGCAGGGGGCCAGGTCGGTGAGCAGTTCTTC.

This chain joins TRBV5-1 and TRBJ1-2; D gene unclear. This CDR3 spans 14 amino acids. The ends were cut back, 0 bases at V and 2 bases at J, with 8 bases in the middle. Germline-derived CDR1 and CDR2 are SGHRS and YFSETQ. The CDR3 protein is CASSLASTNYGYTF. CDR3 coding DNA: TGCGCCAGCAGCTTGGCCTCGACAAACTATGGCTACACCTTC.

The CDR3 protein is CASSPRGREETQYF. Here the CDR3 DNA reads TGTGCCAGCAGCCCCCGGGGCAGGGAAGAGACCCAGTACTTC. V gene TRBV14 combines with J gene TRBJ2-5; either TRBD1 or TRBD2 may fit D (5 bases each). CDR3 size: 14 residues. V lost 4 bases and J lost 3, with 12 bases in between. Germline lookup yields CDR1 SGHDN and CDR2 FVKESK. Using reference TRBV14 and TRBJ2-5 for the parts outside the CDR3, the full variable domain is EAGVTQFPSHSVIEKGQTVTLRCDPISGHDNLYWYRRVMGKEIKFLLHFVKESKQDESGMPNNRFLAERTGGTYSTLKVQPAELEDSGVYFCASSPRGREETQYFGPGTRLLVL.

The chain uses TRBV15 and TRBJ2-5; D is possibly TRBD1 or TRBD2 (5 bases each). There are 16 residues in the CDR3. Between the trimmed V and J ends, which lost 0 bases and 5 bases, there was a span of 16 bases. CDR1 and CDR2 (germline): LNHNV, YYDKDF (reference sequence). CDR3 DNA: TGTGCCACCAGCAGAGACCAAGCGTCGGGGCAGGAGACCCAGTACTTC. It yields the protein CATSRDQASGQETQYF.

V is TRBV29-1 and J is TRBJ2-1; D might be TRBD1 or TRBD2, each matching 6 bases. The V and J ends lost 8 bases and 4 bases respectively, with 12 bases between them. The germline V gene encodes CDR1 SQVTM and CDR2 ANQGSEA. This CDR3 comprises 12 residues. The DNA for the CDR3 is TGCAGCAGTAGGGGGGCATACAATGAGCAGTTCTTC. Its translation is CSSRGAYNEQFF.